This T cell receptor beta chain appears in the sequencing data of a study of T cells in localized non-small cell lung cancer. General study results and limits: Without multi-region sequencing, intratumor heterogeneity could not be excluded. Appearances in adjacent lung were noted for a median 57 of the top 100 tumor clones. A raised T cell density in blood coincided with lengthier overall survival.

Clones were read by immunoSEQ multiplex PCR, and TCRdb kept only the in-frame ones, dropping some. The table lists 35,000 or so clones, roughly nine tenths of them singletons. Regarding this clone: Its antigen is undetermined.

The germline gives CDR1 MNHEY, CDR2 SVGAGI. The ends lost 5 bases at V and 5 bases at J; junction bases unmatched: 1. The CDR3 is 13 amino acids. The J gene is TRBJ1-5, the V gene TRBV6-5; 9 bases are a match to TRBD1. The origin of this receptor is a woman aged 35 to 70 with stage I lung adenocarcinoma. The sequences come from peripheral blood, collected before any cancer treatment. CDR3 in DNA: TGTGCCAGCAGTAGGACAGGGGATCAGCCCCAGCATTTT. Translating it yields CASSRTGDQPQHF.